This TCR beta chain comes out of a study of blood T cell repertoires in COVID-19. Across the study: Sources were T cells, B-cell-depleted T cells, or PBMCs; the material itself was cDNA or gDNA.

Recruited during active infection, patients (from Seattle) were subsequently followed longitudinally. This CDR3 spans 16 amino acids. V was pared by 0 bases and J by 4 bases, with 14 bases between. In germline, CDR1 is KGHSH, CDR2 LQKENI. Original data processing: Using reference gene primer amplification, nucleated cell counts were estimated. The repertoire was sequenced with immunoSEQ multiplex PCR; TCRdb's copy has only in-frame clones and lacks some. V and J calls and clone size are given by that table; D and trimming were obtained from the DNA. The sample yields 150,000 to 180,000 clones, 75% to 85% seen once.

This TCR derives from a woman aged 55-70 years with COVID-19, enrolled during active disease. The sequenced material came from peripheral blood. The chain uses TRBV18 and TRBJ2-3; TRBD2 might be the D (6 bases). DNA for the CDR3: TGTGCCAGCTCACCACCGGGACTTCTTGAAGCAGATACGCAGTATTTT. Translation gives CASSPPGLLEADTQYF.